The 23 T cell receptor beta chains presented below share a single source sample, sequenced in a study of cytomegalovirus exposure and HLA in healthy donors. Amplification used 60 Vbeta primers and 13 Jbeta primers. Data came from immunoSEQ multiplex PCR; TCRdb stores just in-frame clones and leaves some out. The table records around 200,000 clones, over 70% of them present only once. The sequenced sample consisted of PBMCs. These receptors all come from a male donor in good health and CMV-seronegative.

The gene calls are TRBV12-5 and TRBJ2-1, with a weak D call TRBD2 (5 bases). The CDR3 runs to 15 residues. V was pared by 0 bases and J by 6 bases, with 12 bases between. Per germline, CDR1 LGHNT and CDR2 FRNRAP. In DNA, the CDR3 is TGTGCTAGTGGTTTGGTCCGGGAAGTTGTCAATGAGCAGTTCTTC. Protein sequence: CASGLVREVVNEQFF.

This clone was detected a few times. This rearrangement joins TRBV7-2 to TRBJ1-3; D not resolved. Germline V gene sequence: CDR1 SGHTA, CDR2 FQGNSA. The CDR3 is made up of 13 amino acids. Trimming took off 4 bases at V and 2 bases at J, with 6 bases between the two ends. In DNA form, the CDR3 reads TGTGCCAGCAGCTCCGGTACTGGAAACACCATATATTTT. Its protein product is CASSSGTGNTIYF.

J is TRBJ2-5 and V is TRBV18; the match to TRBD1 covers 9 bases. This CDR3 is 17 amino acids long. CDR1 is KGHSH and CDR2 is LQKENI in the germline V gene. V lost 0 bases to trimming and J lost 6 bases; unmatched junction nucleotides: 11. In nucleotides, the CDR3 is TGTGCCAGCTCACCACCCAACCCCGGGACAGGGTGGAAGACCCAGTACTTC. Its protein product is CASSPPNPGTGWKTQYF.

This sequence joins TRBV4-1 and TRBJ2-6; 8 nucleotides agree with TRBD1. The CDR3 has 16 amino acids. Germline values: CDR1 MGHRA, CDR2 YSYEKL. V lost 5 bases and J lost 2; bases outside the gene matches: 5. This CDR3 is CASSSRTGTGANVLTF. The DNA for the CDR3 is TGCGCCAGCAGCTCCCGGACAGGGACTGGGGCCAACGTCCTGACTTTC.

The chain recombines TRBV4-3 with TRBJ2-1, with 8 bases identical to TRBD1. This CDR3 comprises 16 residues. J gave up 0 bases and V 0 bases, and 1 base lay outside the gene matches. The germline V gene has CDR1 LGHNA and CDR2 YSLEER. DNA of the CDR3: TGCGCCAGCAGCCAAGATGGACAGGGCTCCTACAATGAGCAGTTCTTC. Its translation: CASSQDGQGSYNEQFF.

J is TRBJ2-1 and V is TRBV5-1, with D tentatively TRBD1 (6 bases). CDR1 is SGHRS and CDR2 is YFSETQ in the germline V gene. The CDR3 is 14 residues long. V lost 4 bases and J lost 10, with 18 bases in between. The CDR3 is CASSLGQPEGEQFF. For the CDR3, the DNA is TGCGCCAGCAGCCTCGGACAGCCCGAAGGGGAGCAGTTCTTC. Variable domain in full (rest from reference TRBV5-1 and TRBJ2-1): KAGVTQTPRYLIKTRGQQVTLSCSPISGHRSVSWYQQTPGQGLQFLFEYFSETQRNKGNFPGRFSGRQFSNSRSEMNVSTLELGDSALYLCASSLGQPEGEQFFGPGTRLTVL.

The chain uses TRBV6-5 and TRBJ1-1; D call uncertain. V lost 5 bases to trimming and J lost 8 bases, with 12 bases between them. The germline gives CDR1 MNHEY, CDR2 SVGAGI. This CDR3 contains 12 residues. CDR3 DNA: TGTGCCAGCAGTCCGAATTTGAGGGAAGCTTTCTTT. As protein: CASSPNLREAFF.

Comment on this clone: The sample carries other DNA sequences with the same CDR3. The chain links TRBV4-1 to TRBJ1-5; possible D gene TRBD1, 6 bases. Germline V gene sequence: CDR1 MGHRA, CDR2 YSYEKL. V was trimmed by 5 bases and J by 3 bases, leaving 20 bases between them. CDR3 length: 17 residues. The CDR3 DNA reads TGCGCCAGCAGCTGGACCGGGGGGGGCGGCACCAATCAGCCCCAGCATTTT. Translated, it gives CASSWTGGGGTNQPQHF.

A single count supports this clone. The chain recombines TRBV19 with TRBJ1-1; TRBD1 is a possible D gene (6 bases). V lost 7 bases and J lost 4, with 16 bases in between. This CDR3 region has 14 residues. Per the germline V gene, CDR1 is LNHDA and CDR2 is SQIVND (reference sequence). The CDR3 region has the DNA TGTGCCAGTACCCTGACAGGCGGAACCACTGAAGCTTTCTTT. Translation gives CASTLTGGTTEAFF.

The CDR3: CASSTLQGPSGYTF. For the CDR3, the DNA is TGTGCCAGTAGTACCCTACAGGGGCCTAGTGGCTACACCTTC. The chain joins TRBV19 to TRBJ1-2; 7 bases map to TRBD1. V gave up 4 bases and J gave up 7 bases; unmatched junction bases: 9. CDR1 and CDR2 (germline): LNHDA, SQIVND (reference sequence). This CDR3 contains 14 residues.

The CDR3, as DNA: TGTGCCAGCAGCTTAGGGGTGACTAGCGGGATCATCGACAATGAGCAGTTCTTC. Translated, it gives CASSLGVTSGIIDNEQFF. V is TRBV11-3 and J is TRBJ2-1; 11 nucleotides agree with TRBD2. Germline lookup yields CDR1 SGHNT and CDR2 YENEEA. This CDR3 region has 18 residues. The V segment lost 1 base and the J segment 5 bases; nucleotides outside the gene matches: 10.

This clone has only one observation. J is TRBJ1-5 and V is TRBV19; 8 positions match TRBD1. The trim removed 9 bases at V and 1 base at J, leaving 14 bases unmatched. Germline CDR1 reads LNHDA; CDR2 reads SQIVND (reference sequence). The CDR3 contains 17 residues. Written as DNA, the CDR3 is TGTGCCAGCACACTCAGCCCCGGACAGGGAAGCAATCAGCCCCAGCATTTT. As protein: CASTLSPGQGSNQPQHF.

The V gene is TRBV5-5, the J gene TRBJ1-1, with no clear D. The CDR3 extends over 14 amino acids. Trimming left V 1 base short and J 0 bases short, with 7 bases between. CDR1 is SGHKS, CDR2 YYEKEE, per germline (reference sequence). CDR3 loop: CASSLPVMNTEAFF. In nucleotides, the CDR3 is TGTGCCAGCAGCTTGCCAGTAATGAACACTGAAGCTTTCTTT.

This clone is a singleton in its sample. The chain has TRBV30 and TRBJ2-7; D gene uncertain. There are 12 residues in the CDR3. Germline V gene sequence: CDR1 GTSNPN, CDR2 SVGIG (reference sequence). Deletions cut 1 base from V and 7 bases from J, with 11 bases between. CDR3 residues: CAWSAQALEQYF. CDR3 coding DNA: TGTGCCTGGAGTGCCCAGGCTTTGGAGCAGTACTTC.

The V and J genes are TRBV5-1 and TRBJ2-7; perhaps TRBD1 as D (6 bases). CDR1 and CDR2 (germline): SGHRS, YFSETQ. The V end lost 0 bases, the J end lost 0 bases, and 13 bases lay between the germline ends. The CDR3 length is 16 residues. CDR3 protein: CASSLAPGQISYEQYF. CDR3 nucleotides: TGCGCCAGCAGCTTGGCTCCGGGACAAATCTCCTACGAGCAGTACTTC.

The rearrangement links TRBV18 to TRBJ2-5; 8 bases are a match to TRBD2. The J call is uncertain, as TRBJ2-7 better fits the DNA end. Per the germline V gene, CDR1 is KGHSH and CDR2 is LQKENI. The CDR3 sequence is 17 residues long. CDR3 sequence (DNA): TGTGCCAGCTCACCAATCGGGGCGGGAGGCCCCCCCTACGAGCAGTACTTC. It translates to CASSPIGAGGPPYEQYF.

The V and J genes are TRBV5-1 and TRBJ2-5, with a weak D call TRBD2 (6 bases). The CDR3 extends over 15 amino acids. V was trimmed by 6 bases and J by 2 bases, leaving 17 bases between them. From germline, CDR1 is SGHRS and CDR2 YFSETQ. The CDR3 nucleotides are TGCGCCAGCAACGGCGGCGGGGCAGGACAAGAGACCCAGTACTTC. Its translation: CASNGGGAGQETQYF. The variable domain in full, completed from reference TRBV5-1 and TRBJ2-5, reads KAGVTQTPRYLIKTRGQQVTLSCSPISGHRSVSWYQQTPGQGLQFLFEYFSETQRNKGNFPGRFSGRQFSNSRSEMNVSTLELGDSALYLCASNGGGAGQETQYFGPGTRLLVL.

DNA of the CDR3: TGCGCCAGCAGCCTCTCGGGACTAGCGGGGATGGATACGCAGTATTTT. This translates into CASSLSGLAGMDTQYF. This chain connects TRBV4-3 to TRBJ2-3; 13 nucleotides match TRBD2. Unmatched junction bases numbered 7, after V lost 4 bases and J lost 6 bases. The CDR3 loop spans 16 amino acids. CDR1 and CDR2 from the germline V gene are LGHNA and YSLEER.

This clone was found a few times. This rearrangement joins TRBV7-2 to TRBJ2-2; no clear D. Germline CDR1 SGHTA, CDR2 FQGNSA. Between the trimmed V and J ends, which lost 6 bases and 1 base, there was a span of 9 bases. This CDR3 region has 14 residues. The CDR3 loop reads CASSFTLNTGELFF. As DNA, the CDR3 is TGTGCCAGCAGTTTTACATTGAACACCGGGGAGCTGTTTTTT. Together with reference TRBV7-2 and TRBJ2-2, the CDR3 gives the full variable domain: GAGVSQSPSNKVTEKGKDVELRCDPISGHTALYWYRQSLGQGLEFLIYFQGNSAPDKSGLPSDRFSAERTGGSVSTLTIQRTQQEDSAVYLCASSFTLNTGELFFGEGSRLTVL.

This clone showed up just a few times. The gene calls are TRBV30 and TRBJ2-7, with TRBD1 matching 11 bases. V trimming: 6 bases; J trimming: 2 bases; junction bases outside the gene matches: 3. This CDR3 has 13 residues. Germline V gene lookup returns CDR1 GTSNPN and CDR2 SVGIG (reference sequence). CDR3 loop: CACWTGGPYEQYF. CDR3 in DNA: TGTGCCTGTTGGACAGGGGGCCCCTACGAGCAGTACTTC.

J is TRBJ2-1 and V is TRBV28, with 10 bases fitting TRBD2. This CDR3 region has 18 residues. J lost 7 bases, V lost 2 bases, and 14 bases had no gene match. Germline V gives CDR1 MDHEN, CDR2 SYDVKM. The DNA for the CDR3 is TGTGCCAGCAGTTTAGCCGGGCTAGCGGGAGAGTTTAGGAATGAGCAGTTCTTC. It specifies CASSLAGLAGEFRNEQFF.

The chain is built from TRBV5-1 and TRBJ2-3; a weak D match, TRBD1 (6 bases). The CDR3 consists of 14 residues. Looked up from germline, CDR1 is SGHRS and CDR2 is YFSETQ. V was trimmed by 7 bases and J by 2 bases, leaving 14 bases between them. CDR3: CASYRDTLTDTQYF. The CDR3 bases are TGCGCCAGCTACCGGGACACTCTCACAGATACGCAGTATTTT.

The CDR3 reads CASRLTGVEVAFF. The CDR3 DNA follows: TGCGCCAGCAGACTCACAGGGGTTGAGGTTGCTTTCTTT. The rearrangement joins TRBV4-1 to TRBJ1-1; 7 nucleotides line up with TRBD1. J gave up 11 bases and V 6 bases, and 12 bases lay outside the gene matches. CDR3 length equals 13 residues. CDR1 is MGHRA, CDR2 YSYEKL, per germline.